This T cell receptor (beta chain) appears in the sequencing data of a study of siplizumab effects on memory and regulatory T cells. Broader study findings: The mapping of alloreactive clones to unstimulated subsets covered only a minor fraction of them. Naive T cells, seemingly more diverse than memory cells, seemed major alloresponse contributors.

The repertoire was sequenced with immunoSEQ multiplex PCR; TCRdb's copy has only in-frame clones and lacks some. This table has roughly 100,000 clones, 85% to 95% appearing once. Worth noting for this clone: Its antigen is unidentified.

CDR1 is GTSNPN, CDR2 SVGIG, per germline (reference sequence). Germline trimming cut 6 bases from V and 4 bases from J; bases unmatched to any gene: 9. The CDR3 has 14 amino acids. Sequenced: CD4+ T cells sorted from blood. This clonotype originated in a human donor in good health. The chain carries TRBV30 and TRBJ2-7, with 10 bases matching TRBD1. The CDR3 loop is CACSRDRGLYEQYF. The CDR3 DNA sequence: TGTGCCTGCTCCCGCGACAGGGGGCTTTACGAGCAGTACTTC.